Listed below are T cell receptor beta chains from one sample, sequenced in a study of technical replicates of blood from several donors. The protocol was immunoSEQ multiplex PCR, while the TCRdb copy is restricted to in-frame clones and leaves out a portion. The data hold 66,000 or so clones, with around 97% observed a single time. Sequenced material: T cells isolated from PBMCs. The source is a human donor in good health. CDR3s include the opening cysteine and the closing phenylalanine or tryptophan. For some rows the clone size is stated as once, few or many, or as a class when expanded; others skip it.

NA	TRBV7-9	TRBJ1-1	CASSPSLNTEAFF
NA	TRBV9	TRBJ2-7	CASSVAPSGTYEQYF
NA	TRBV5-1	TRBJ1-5	CASSIGTGRDQPQHF
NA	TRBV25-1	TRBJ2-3	CASSERASGQTDTQYF
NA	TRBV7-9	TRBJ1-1	CASSIGQGVNTEAFF
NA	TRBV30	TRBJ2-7	CAWSVLSVVGAKYEQYF
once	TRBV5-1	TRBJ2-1	CASSTASGSSFEQFF
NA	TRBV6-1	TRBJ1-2	CGAGANYGYTF
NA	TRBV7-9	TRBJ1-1	CASSKSTGAEAFF
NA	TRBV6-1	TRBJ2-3	CASRLAGSTDTQYF
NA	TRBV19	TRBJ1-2	CASSIVANYGYTF
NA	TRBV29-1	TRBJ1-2	CSVPKDRDGGYTF
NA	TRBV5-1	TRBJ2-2	CASSFAQGARELFF
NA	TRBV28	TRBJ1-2	CASSAGTDVYYGYTF
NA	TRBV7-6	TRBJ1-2	CASSLDSSANYGYTF